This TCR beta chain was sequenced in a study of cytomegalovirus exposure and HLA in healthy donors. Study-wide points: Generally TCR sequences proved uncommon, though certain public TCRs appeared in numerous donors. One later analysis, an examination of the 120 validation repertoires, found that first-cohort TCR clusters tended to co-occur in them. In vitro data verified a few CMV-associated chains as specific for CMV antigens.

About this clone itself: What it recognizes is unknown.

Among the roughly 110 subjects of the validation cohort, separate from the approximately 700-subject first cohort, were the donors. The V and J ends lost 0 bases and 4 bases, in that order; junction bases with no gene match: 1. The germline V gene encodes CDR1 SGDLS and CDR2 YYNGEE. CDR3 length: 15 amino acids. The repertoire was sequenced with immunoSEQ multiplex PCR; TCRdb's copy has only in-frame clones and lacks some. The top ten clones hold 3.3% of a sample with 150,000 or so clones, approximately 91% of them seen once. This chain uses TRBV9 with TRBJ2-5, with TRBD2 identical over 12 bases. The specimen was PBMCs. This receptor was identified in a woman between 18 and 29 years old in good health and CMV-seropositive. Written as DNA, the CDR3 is TGTGCCAGCAGCGTAGGGACTAGCGGGACAGAGACCCAGTACTTC. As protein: CASSVGTSGTETQYF.